A single T cell receptor beta chain is shown here with its context. Antigen specificity is unknown. The record originates from a study of early T cells in non-severe SARS-CoV-2 infection. Study as a whole: Chains were not paired, and sequencing was done on bulk RNA from unsorted whole blood.

Individual cDNA molecules each received unique molecular identifiers attached to them. One entry per CDR3 protein results from TCRdb running MiXCR on the 5' RACE reads. The data show about 88,000 distinct CDR3 sequences, 14% to 15% seen once. Trimming removed 5 bases at V and 4 bases at J, with 15 bases between. The CDR3 has 15 amino acids. Germline V gene lookup returns CDR1 SEHNR and CDR2 FQNEAQ (reference sequence). Notes on the study in general: Matching against VDJdb likely underestimated virus-specific expansions, favoring anti-spike CD8.

This sequence originates from an adult who was a healthcare worker with PCR-confirmed SARS-CoV-2 infection or an uninfected control (not recorded which). The sequencing input was whole blood. The chain recombines TRBV7-9 with TRBJ2-1; TRBD2 is a possible D gene (6 bases). The CDR3 sequence: CASSRGNSFYNEQFF. The CDR3 DNA follows: TGTGCCAGCAGCCGCGGGAATAGTTTTTACAATGAGCAGTTCTTC.